This TCR beta chain originates from a study of T cell repertoires in cytomegalovirus infection. Notes on the study in general: Dominating the ex vivo response were HLA-C-restricted CMV-specific TCR beta clonotypes. The cumulative frequency of public TCR beta families distinguished individuals who carried CMV together with the relevant HLA.

TCRdb passed the reads through MiXCR, listing each CDR3 protein once. In the table there are about 920,000 distinct CDR3 sequences, about a third of which are singletons. Germline V gene data show CDR1 as SGHVS and CDR2 as FQNEAQ. The CDR3 is made up of 16 amino acids. V gave up 5 bases and J gave up 11 bases, with 25 bases separating them. Turning to this clonotype: Its antigen is unknown.

The specimen comprised cultured CD8+ T cells from PBMCs, sampled from culture after CMV antigen stimulation. This clonotype originated in a human donor in good health (CMV status not recorded). Some clones in this sample may be carry-over from other donors' samples. This chain joins TRBV7-8 and TRBJ1-5, with D possibly TRBD1 on 6 matching bases. The CDR3 spells CASSPNLRGDPRAQHF. The CDR3 DNA is TGTGCCAGCAGCCCTAACCTCAGGGGAGACCCCAGGGCCCAGCATTTT.